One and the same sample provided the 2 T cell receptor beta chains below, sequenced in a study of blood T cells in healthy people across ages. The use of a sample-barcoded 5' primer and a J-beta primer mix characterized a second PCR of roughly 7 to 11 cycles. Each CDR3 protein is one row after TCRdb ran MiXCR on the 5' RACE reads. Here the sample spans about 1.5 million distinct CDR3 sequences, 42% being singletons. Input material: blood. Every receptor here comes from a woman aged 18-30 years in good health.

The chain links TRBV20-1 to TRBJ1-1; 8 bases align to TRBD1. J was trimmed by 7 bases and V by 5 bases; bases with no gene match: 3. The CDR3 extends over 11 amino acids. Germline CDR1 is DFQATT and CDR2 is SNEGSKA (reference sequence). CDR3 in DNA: TGCAGTGCTCTCGGGACAGGTGAAGCTTTCTTT. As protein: CSALGTGEAFF.

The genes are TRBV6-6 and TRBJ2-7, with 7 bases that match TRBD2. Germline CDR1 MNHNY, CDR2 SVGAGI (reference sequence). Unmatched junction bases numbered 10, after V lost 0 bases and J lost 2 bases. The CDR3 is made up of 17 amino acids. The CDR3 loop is CASSYSGAGGTPYEQYF. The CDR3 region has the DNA TGTGCCAGCAGTTACTCGGGAGCCGGGGGGACCCCCTACGAGCAGTACTTC.